This T cell receptor (beta chain) was profiled in a study of T cells in Graves' hyperthyroidism and ophthalmopathy. General observations from the study: Most thyroid clonotypes that were expanded above 0.001 also turned up in blood. Ophthalmopathy was model-predicted a median around seven months pre-onset.

The PBMCs were taken from around 9.1 ml of fresh peripheral blood. Many counts were recorded for this clonotype. Its matching antigen is unknown. RNA transcripts provided the source from which TCR beta CDR3 regions were amplified. With the HTBI primer set, the TCR CDR3 went through a first round of RT-PCR. TCRdb reprocessed the multiplex PCR reads with MiXCR, giving one entry per CDR3 protein. The sample carries under 350,000 distinct CDR3 sequences, approximately 17% recorded once. The material sequenced was blood. The receptor was derived from a woman in her sixties with Graves' ophthalmopathy.

The CDR3 protein is CATSRGREGSQPQHF. In DNA, the CDR3 is TGTGCCACCAGCAGGGGCAGGGAAGGTAGTCAGCCCCAGCATTTT. The chain uses TRBV15 and TRBJ1-5; D is possibly TRBD1 (5 bases). Germline CDR1 reads LNHNV; CDR2 reads YYDKDF (reference sequence). There are 15 residues in the CDR3. V dropped 3 bases and J dropped 6 bases, with 15 bases sitting between them.